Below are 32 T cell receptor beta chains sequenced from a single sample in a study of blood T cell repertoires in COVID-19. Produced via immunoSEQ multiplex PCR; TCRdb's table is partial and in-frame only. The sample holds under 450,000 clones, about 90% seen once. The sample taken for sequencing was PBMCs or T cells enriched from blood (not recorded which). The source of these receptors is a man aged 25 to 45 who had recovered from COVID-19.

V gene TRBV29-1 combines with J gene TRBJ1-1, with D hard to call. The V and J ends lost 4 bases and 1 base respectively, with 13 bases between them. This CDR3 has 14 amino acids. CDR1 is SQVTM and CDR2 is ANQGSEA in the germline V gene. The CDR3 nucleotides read TGCAGCGTTGGGCGACCCACAGAGAACACTGAAGCTTTCTTT. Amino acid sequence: CSVGRPTENTEAFF.

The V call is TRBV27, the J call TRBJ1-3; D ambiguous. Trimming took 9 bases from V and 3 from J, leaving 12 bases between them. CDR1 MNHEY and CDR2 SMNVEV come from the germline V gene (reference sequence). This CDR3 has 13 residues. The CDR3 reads CASGEVRGNTIYF. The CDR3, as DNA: TGTGCCAGTGGAGAGGTGCGTGGAAACACCATATATTTT.

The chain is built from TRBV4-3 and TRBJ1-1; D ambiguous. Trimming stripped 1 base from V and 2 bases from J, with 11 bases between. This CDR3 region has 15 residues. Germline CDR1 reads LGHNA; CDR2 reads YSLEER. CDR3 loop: CASSQAWRPNTEAFF. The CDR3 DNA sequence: TGCGCCAGCAGCCAAGCTTGGAGACCCAACACTGAAGCTTTCTTT.

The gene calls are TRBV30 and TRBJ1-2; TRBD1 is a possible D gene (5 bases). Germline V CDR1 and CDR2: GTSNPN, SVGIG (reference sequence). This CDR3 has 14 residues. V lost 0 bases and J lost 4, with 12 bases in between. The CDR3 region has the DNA TGTGCCTGGAGTGTACGAAGTAGGGGCTATGGCTACACCTTC. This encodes CAWSVRSRGYGYTF.

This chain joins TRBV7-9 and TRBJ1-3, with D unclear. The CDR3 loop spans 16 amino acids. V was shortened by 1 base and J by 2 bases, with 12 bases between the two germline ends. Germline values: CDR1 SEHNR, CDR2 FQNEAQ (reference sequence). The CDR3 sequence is CASSLGGPDPGNTIYF. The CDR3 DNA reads TGTGCCAGCAGCTTAGGAGGGCCAGACCCTGGAAACACCATATATTTT.

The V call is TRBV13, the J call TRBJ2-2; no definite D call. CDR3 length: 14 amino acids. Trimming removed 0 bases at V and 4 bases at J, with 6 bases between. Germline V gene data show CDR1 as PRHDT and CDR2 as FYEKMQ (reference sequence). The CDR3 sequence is CASSLGHTTGELFF. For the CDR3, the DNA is TGTGCCAGCAGCTTAGGACATACCACCGGGGAGCTGTTTTTT. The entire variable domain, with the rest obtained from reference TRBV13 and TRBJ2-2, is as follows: AAGVIQSPRHLIKEKRETATLKCYPIPRHDTVYWYQQGPGQDPQFLISFYEKMQSDKGSIPDRFSAQQFSDYHSELNMSSLELGDSALYFCASSLGHTTGELFFGEGSRLTVL.

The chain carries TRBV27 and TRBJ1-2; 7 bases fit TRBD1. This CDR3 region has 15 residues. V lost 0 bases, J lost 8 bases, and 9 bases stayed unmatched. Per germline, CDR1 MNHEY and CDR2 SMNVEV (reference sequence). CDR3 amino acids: CASSLSGAGGRGYTF. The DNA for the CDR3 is TGTGCCAGCAGTTTATCTGGGGCAGGGGGGAGAGGCTACACCTTC.

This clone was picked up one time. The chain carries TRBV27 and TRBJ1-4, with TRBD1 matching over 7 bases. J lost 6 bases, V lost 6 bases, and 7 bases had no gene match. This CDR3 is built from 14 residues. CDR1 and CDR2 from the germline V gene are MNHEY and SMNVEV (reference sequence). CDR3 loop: CASRTTGYYEKLFF. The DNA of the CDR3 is TGTGCCAGCAGAACGACAGGGTACTATGAAAAACTGTTTTTT.

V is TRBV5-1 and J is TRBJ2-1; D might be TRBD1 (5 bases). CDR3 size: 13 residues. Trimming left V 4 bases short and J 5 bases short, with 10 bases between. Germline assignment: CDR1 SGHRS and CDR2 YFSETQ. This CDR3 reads CASSEQGDNEQFF. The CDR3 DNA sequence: TGCGCCAGCAGCGAGCAAGGGGACAATGAGCAGTTCTTC.

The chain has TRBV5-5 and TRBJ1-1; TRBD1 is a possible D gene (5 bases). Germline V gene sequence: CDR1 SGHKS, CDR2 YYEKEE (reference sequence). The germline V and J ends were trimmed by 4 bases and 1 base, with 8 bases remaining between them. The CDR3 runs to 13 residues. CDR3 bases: TGTGCCAGCAGCCTAGGGGAGAACACTGAAGCTTTCTTT. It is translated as CASSLGENTEAFF.

Written as DNA, the CDR3 is TGTGCCAGCAGTCCAGGGGATTCCTCCTACAATGAGCAGTTCTTC. This codes for CASSPGDSSYNEQFF. The gene calls are TRBV3-1 (or the pseudogene TRBV3-2) and TRBJ2-1; D perhaps matches TRBD1 (6 bases). V was cut by 6 bases and J by 0 bases, with 12 bases left in between. The germline V gene encodes CDR1 LGHDT and CDR2 YNNKEL (reference sequence). This CDR3 region has 15 residues.

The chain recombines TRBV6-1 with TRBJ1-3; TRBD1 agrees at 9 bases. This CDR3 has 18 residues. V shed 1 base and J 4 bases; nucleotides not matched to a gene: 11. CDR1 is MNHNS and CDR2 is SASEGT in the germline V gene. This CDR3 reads CASSEERTGGRSGNTIYF. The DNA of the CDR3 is TGTGCCAGCAGTGAAGAAAGAACAGGGGGCAGATCGGGAAACACCATATATTTT.

This CDR3 is CASSVGPGAGINAEKLFF. The CDR3, as DNA: TGTGCCAGCAGCGTAGGCCCAGGGGCAGGGATAAACGCTGAAAAACTGTTTTTT. The rearrangement links TRBV9 to TRBJ1-4; D is perhaps TRBD1 (6 bases). The CDR3 runs to 18 residues. Germline V gene sequence: CDR1 SGDLS, CDR2 YYNGEE. The ends were cut back, 0 bases at V and 7 bases at J, with 22 bases in the middle.

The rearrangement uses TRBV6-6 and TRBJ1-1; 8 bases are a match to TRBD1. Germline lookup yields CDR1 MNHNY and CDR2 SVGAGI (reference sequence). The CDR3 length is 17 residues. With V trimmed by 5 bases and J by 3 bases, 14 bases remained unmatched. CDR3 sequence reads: CASSQGQVLPWDTEAFF. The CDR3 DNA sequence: TGTGCCAGCAGTCAGGGACAGGTCTTACCGTGGGACACTGAAGCTTTCTTT.

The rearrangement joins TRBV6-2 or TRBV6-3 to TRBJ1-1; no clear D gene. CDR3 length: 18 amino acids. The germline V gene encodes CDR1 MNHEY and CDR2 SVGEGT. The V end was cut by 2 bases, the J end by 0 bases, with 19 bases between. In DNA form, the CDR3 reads TGTGCCAGCAGTTACCAAGTCAGAAAAACCGAAATGAACACTGAAGCTTTCTTT. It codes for CASSYQVRKTEMNTEAFF.

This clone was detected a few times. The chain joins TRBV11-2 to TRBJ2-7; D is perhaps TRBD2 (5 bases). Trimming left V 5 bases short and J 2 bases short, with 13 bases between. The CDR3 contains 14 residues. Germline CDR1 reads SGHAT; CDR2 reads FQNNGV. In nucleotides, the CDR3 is TGTGCCAGCAGCCCGGCCGGGAACGCCTACGAGCAGTACTTC. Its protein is CASSPAGNAYEQYF. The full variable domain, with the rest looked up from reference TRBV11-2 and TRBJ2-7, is EAGVAQSPRYKIIEKRQSVAFWCNPISGHATLYWYQQILGQGPKLLIQFQNNGVVDDSQLPKDRFSAERLKGVDSTLKIQPAKLEDSAVYLCASSPAGNAYEQYFGPGTRLTVT.

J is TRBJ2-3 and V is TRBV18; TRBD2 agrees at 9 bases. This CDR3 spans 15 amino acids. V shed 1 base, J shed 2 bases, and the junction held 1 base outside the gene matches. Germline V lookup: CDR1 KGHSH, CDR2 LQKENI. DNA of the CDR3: TGTGCCAGCTCACCACGACTAGCGGTCACAGATACGCAGTATTTT. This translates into CASSPRLAVTDTQYF.

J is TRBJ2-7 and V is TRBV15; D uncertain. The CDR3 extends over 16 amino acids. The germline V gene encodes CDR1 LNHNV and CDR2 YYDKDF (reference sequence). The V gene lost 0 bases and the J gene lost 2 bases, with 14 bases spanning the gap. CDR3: CATSRDLVVAAYEQYF. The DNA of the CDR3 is TGTGCCACCAGCAGAGATCTAGTTGTGGCGGCCTACGAGCAGTACTTC.

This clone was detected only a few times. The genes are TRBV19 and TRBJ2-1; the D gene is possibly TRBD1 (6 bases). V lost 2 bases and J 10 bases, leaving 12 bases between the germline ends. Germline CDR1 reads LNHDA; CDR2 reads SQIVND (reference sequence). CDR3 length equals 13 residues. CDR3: CASSISAGAEQFF. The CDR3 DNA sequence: TGTGCCAGTAGTATAAGTGCAGGGGCCGAGCAGTTCTTC.

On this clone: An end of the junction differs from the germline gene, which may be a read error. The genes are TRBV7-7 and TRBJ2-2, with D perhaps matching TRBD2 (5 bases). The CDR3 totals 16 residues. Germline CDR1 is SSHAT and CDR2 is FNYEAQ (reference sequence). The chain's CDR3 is CASSLAPAEGTGELFF. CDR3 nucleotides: TGTGCTAGCAGCTTAGCGCCAGCGGAAGGGACCGGGGAGCTGTTTTTT.

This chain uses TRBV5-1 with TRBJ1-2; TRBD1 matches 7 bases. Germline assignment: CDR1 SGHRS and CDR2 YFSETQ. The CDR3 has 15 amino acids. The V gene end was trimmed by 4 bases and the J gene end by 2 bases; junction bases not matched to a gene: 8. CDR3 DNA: TGCGCCAGCAGCGAGGGACAGTTTACCAACTATGGCTACACCTTC. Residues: CASSEGQFTNYGYTF.

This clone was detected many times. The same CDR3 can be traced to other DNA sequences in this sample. This CDR3 is CASSIVGEGGNQPQHF. The CDR3 bases are TGTGCCAGTAGTATAGTAGGGGAAGGAGGCAATCAGCCCCAGCATTTT. The V and J genes are TRBV19 and TRBJ1-5; possibly TRBD1 for D (5 bases). Deletions cut 1 base from V and 2 bases from J, with 12 bases between. Germline CDR1 and CDR2: LNHDA and SQIVND (reference sequence). The CDR3 extends over 16 amino acids.

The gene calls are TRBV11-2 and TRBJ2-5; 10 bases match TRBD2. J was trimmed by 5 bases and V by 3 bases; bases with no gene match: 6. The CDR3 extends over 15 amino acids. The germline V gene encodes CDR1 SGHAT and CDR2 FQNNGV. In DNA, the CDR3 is TGTGCCAGCAGCTTGCAGCGGGGGGGCGGGGAGACCCAGTACTTC. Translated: CASSLQRGGGETQYF.

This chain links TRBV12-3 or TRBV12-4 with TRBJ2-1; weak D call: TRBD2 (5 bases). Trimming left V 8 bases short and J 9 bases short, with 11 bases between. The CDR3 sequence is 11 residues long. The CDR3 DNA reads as TGTGCCAGCGGCGCCGGGGTTGAGCAGTTCTTC. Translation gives CASGAGVEQFF.

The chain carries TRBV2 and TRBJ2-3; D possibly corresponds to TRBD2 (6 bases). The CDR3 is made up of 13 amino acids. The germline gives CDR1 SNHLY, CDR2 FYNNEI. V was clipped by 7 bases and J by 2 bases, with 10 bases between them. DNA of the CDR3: TGTGCCAGCAATCTAGCGTTCACAGATACGCAGTATTTT. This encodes CASNLAFTDTQYF.

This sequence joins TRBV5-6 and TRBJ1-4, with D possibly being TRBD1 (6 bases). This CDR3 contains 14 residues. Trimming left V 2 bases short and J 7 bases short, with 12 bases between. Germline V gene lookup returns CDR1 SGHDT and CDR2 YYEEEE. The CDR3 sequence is CASSFAGGGEKLFF. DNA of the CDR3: TGTGCCAGCAGCTTCGCTGGGGGCGGTGAAAAACTGTTTTTT.

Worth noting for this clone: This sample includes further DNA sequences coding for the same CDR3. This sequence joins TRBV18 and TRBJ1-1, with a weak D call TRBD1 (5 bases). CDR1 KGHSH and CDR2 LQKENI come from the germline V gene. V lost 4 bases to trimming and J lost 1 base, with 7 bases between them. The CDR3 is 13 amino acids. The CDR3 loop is CASSRQGNTEAFF. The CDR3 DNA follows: TGTGCCAGCTCACGGCAGGGGAACACTGAAGCTTTCTTT.

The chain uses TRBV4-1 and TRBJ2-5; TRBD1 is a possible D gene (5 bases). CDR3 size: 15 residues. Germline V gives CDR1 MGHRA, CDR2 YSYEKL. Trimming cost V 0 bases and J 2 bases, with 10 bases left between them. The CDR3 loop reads CASSQDRGRQETQYF. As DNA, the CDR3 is TGCGCCAGCAGCCAAGATAGGGGCAGACAAGAGACCCAGTACTTC.

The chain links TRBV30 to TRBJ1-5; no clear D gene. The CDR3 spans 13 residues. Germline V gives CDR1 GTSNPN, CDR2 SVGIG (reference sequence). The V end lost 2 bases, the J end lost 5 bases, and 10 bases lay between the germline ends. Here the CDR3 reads CAWSLALDQPQHF. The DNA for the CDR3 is TGTGCCTGGAGTTTGGCTCTGGATCAGCCCCAGCATTTT.

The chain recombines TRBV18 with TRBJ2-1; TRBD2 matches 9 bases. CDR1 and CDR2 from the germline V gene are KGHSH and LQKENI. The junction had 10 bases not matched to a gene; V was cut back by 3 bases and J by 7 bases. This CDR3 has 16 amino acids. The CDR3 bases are TGTGCCAGCTCACCTACCCCAGCGGGAGGAGGGAATGAGCAGTTCTTC. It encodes CASSPTPAGGGNEQFF. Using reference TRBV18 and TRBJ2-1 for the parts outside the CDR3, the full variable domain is NAGVMQNPRHLVRRRGQEARLRCSPMKGHSHVYWYRQLPEEGLKFMVYLQKENIIDESGMPKERFSAEFPKEGPSILRIQQVVRGDSAAYFCASSPTPAGGGNEQFFGPGTRLTVL.

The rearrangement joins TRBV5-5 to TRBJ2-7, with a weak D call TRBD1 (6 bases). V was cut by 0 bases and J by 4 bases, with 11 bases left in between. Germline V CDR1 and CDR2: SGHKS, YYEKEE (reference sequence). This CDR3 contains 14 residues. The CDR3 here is CASSLAGGGYEQYF. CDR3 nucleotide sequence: TGTGCCAGCAGCTTGGCTGGGGGCGGGTACGAGCAGTACTTC.

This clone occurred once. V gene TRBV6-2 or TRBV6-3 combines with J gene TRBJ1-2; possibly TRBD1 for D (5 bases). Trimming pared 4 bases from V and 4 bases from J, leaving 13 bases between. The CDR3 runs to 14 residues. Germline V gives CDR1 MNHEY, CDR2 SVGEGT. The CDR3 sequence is CASSSQGGRYGYTF. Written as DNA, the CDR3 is TGTGCCAGCAGTTCGCAGGGAGGACGCTATGGCTACACCTTC.